The 19 T cell receptor beta chains below were found in one sample sequenced in a study of blood T cell repertoires in COVID-19. Clones were sequenced by immunoSEQ multiplex PCR, and TCRdb holds only the in-frame ones, with some missing. The data contain 40,000 to 55,000 clones, 80% to 90% of them singletons. Material: peripheral blood. The receptors originated from a human donor in a cohort sampled during active COVID-19.

The genes are TRBV7-9 and TRBJ2-1, with TRBD2 matching 14 bases. Germline lookup yields CDR1 SEHNR and CDR2 FQNEAQ (reference sequence). Unmatched junction bases numbered 4, after V lost 5 bases and J lost 4 bases. The CDR3 is 16 amino acids. The CDR3 loop reads CASSPRTSGGYNEQFF. CDR3 sequence (DNA): TGTGCCAGCAGCCCGCGGACTAGCGGGGGGTACAATGAGCAGTTCTTC.

This clone appeared once. V is TRBV2 and J is TRBJ2-6; 13 bases fit TRBD2. Germline CDR1 and CDR2: SNHLY and FYNNEI. The junction had 14 bases not matched to a gene; V was cut back by 11 bases and J by 4 bases. The CDR3 extends over 18 amino acids. Here the CDR3 reads CAGTLTSGGWAGANVLTF. The DNA for the CDR3 is TGTGCCGGGACCCTGACTAGCGGGGGGTGGGCGGGGGCCAACGTCCTGACTTTC.

This clone appeared a single time. The V and J genes are TRBV10-1 and TRBJ2-7; perhaps TRBD2 as D (5 bases). Germline V gene data show CDR1 as WNHNN and CDR2 as SYGVQD (reference sequence). This CDR3 has 13 residues. V lost 3 bases, J lost 6 bases, and 12 bases lay in between. The CDR3 bases are TGCGCCAGCAGTGAAGGGAATGGAGGCGAGCAGTACTTC. Its translation is CASSEGNGGEQYF.

The genes are TRBV6-5 and TRBJ1-5; D may be TRBD1 (5 bases). Germline V gene sequence: CDR1 MNHEY, CDR2 SVGAGI. V lost 7 bases to trimming and J lost 4 bases, with 14 bases between them. The CDR3 is 14 residues long. The CDR3 region is CASNFKTENQPQHF. The CDR3, as DNA: TGTGCCAGCAATTTCAAGACAGAGAATCAGCCCCAGCATTTT.

The V and J genes are TRBV3-1 (or the pseudogene TRBV3-2) and TRBJ2-7, with a tentative D call TRBD2 (7 bases). This CDR3 has 15 residues. Trimming pared 0 bases from V and 5 bases from J, leaving 14 bases between. Germline values: CDR1 LGHDT, CDR2 YNNKEL (reference sequence). The CDR3 sequence: CASSQEGRGRNEQYF. CDR3 nucleotide sequence: TGTGCCAGCAGCCAAGAAGGGCGGGGGCGGAACGAGCAGTACTTC.

V usage is TRBV4-1 and J usage is TRBJ1-6; TRBD1 might be the D (6 bases). The CDR3 is 15 amino acids. V lost 1 base and J lost 9, with 13 bases in between. The germline gives CDR1 MGHRA, CDR2 YSYEKL. The CDR3 reads CASSQVPTGTSPLHF. In DNA form, the CDR3 reads TGCGCCAGCAGCCAAGTACCCACAGGGACTTCACCCCTCCACTTT.

The chain links TRBV18 to TRBJ2-7, with D maybe TRBD2 (5 bases). The germline V gene encodes CDR1 KGHSH and CDR2 LQKENI. The CDR3 contains 14 residues. The V end was cut by 3 bases, the J end by 9 bases, with 18 bases between. The DNA of the CDR3 is TGTGCCAGCTCACCTCCCGTCTCAAGGACTTGGCAGTACTTC. Translating it yields CASSPPVSRTWQYF.

In its sample, this clone was seen a few times. This sequence joins TRBV12-1 and TRBJ2-1; the table assigns TRBD2, which was not confirmed against the DNA. TRBV12-1 is deemed a pseudogene. This CDR3 is built from 16 residues. CDR3 residues: CASSFVLADSYNEQFF. The DNA of the CDR3 is TGTGCCAGCAGCTTTGTTCTAGCGGACTCCTACAATGAGCAGTTCTTC.

The chain recombines TRBV9 with TRBJ2-3, with 9 bases identical to TRBD2. Trimming took 8 bases from V and 5 from J; bases not matched to a gene: 6. This CDR3 region has 13 residues. The germline V gene encodes CDR1 SGDLS and CDR2 YYNGEE. CDR3 in DNA: TGTGCCAGGCCGGGACTAGCAGAAGATACGCAGTATTTT. Amino acid sequence: CARPGLAEDTQYF.

This sequence joins TRBV24-1 and TRBJ2-1; 8 positions match TRBD2. J lost 4 bases, V lost 2 bases, and 6 bases had no gene match. The CDR3 has 16 amino acids. Germline CDR1 is KGHDR and CDR2 is SFDVKD. The CDR3 nucleotides are TGTGCCACCAGTGATTCTTCCGGGGGGGCTTACAATGAGCAGTTCTTC. It translates to CATSDSSGGAYNEQFF.

The rearrangement joins TRBV7-9 to TRBJ2-5; 12 bases fit TRBD2. V gave up 5 bases and J gave up 4 bases; unmatched junction bases: 2. CDR1 and CDR2 from the germline V gene are SEHNR and FQNEAQ (reference sequence). The CDR3 spans 14 residues. CDR3 bases: TGTGCCAGCAGCCAGGGACTAGCGGGAGAGACCCAGTACTTC. This sequence encodes CASSQGLAGETQYF.

This clone has a single count. The chain recombines TRBV5-4 with TRBJ2-5, with 8 positions matching TRBD2. Germline lookup yields CDR1 SGHNT and CDR2 YYREEE (reference sequence). This CDR3 is 16 amino acids long. The trim removed 0 bases at V and 1 base at J, leaving 5 bases unmatched. The CDR3 spells CASSLERAGGQETQYF. DNA of the CDR3: TGTGCCAGCAGCTTGGAGCGTGCGGGGGGCCAAGAGACCCAGTACTTC.

This chain links TRBV30 with TRBJ2-7; 9 bases line up with TRBD2. Germline V gives CDR1 GTSNPN, CDR2 SVGIG (reference sequence). The CDR3 is 15 residues long. V lost 3 bases, J lost 4 bases, and 10 bases stayed unmatched. The CDR3 region is CAWSQTASGEYEQYF. CDR3 bases: TGTGCCTGGAGCCAGACGGCTAGCGGGGAATACGAGCAGTACTTC.

The gene calls are TRBV5-5 and TRBJ1-5, with 9 nucleotides matching TRBD1. The CDR3 has 15 residues. Germline V lookup: CDR1 SGHKS, CDR2 YYEKEE (reference sequence). V lost 4 bases and J lost 4; bases outside the gene matches: 6. CDR3 protein: CASSRWTGVNQPQHF. In DNA, the CDR3 is TGTGCCAGCAGCCGGTGGACAGGGGTGAATCAGCCCCAGCATTTT. The whole variable domain, remainder taken from reference TRBV5-5 and TRBJ1-5, is DAGVTQSPTHLIKTRGQQVTLRCSPISGHKSVSWYQQVLGQGPQFIFQYYEKEERGRGNFPDRFSARQFPNYSSELNVNALLLGDSALYLCASSRWTGVNQPQHFGDGTRLSIL.

The chain employs TRBV7-9 and TRBJ1-2; D is undetermined. The CDR3 is 13 residues long. CDR1 is SEHNR, CDR2 FQNEAQ, per germline (reference sequence). Trimming pared 0 bases from V and 9 bases from J, leaving 11 bases between. The DNA for the CDR3 is TGTGCCAGCAGCTTAGCCCCCTCGAGTCGCTACACCTTC. It is translated as CASSLAPSSRYTF.

The chain joins TRBV20-1 to TRBJ2-2; 10 bases map to TRBD2. Looked up from germline, CDR1 is DFQATT and CDR2 is SNEGSKA (reference sequence). With 3 bases clipped from V and 4 bases from J, the junction kept 5 bases outside the gene matches. This CDR3 contains 15 residues. The CDR3 sequence: CSASATSGVTGELFF. CDR3 sequence (DNA): TGCAGTGCTAGTGCTACTAGCGGGGTCACCGGGGAGCTGTTTTTT.

The rearrangement uses TRBV7-6 and TRBJ2-7; D is undetermined. V dropped 3 bases and J dropped 1 base, with 7 bases sitting between them. CDR1 is SGHVS, CDR2 FNYEAQ, per germline. This CDR3 has 13 amino acids. CDR3 nucleotides: TGTGCCAGCAGCTTGTCCGGGTCCTACGAGCAGTACTTC. Its protein product is CASSLSGSYEQYF.

The gene calls are TRBV27 and TRBJ2-7, with 9 bases that match TRBD2. V was pared by 3 bases and J by 4 bases, with 7 bases of the junction left unmatched. CDR3 length: 15 amino acids. CDR1 is MNHEY and CDR2 is SMNVEV in the germline V gene (reference sequence). CDR3 DNA: TGTGCCAGCAGTTTGGTCACTAGCGGGTATTACGAGCAGTACTTC. As protein: CASSLVTSGYYEQYF.

J is TRBJ2-1 and V is TRBV5-4; possibly TRBD1 for D (7 bases). Germline CDR1 and CDR2: SGHNT and YYREEE (reference sequence). Trimming removed 3 bases at V and 12 bases at J, with 19 bases between. This CDR3 has 14 amino acids. CDR3: CASSSEGTASRQFF. In DNA form, the CDR3 reads TGTGCCAGCAGCTCGGAGGGGACAGCAAGTCGGCAGTTCTTC.